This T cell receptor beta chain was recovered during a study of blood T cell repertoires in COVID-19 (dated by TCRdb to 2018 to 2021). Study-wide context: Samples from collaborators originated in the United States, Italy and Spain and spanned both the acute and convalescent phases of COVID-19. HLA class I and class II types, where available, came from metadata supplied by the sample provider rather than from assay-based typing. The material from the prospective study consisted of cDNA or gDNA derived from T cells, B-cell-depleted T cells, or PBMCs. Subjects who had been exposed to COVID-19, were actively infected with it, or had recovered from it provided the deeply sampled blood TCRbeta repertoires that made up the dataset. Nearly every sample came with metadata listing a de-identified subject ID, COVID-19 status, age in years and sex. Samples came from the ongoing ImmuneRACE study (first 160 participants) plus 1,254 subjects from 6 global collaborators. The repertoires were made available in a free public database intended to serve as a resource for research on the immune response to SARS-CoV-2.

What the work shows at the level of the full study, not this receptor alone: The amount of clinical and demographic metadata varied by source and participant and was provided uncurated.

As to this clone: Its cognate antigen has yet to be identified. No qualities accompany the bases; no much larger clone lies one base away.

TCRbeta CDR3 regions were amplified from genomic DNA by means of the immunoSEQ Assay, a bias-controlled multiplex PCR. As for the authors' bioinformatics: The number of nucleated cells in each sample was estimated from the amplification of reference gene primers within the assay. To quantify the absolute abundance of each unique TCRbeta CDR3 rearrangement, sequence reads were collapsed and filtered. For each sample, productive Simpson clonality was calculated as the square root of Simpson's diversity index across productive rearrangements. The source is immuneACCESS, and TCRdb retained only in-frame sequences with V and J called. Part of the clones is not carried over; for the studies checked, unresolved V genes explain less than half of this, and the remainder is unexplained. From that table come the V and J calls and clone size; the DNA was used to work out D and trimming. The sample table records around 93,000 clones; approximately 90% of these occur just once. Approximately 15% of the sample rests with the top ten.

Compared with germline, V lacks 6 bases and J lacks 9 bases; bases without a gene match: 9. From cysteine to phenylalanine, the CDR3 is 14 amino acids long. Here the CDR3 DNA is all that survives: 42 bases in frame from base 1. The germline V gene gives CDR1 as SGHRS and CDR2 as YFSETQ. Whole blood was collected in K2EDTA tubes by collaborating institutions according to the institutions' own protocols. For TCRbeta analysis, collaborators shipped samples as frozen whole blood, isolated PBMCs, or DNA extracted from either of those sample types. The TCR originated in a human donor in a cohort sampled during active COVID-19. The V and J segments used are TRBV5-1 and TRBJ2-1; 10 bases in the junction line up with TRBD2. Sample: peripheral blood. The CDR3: CASTASGRLGEQFF. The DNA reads TGCGCCAGCACGGCTAGCGGGAGATTGGGTGAGCAGTTCTTC.